This passage covers 30 T cell receptor beta chains from one sample sequenced in a study of beta chain features in type 1 diabetes. Overall study findings and caveats: When Type 1 diabetes patients were examined, their TCRB CDR3s proved moderately but significantly shorter in all four CD4+ subsets.

All of the isolated RNA was reverse transcribed, so expressed TCRB transcripts were sequenced. Generated by immunoSEQ multiplex PCR, the TCRdb table keeps only in-frame clones and is missing some. This table holds roughly 400,000 clones, around 10% found once. These receptors' antigens are unknown. Material for sequencing was central memory CD4+ T cells from blood. The receptor source for this set is a man in his thirties or forties with type 1 diabetes.

This clone was recorded a few times. The chain combines TRBV5-4 with TRBJ1-2; 10 bases agree with TRBD1. There are 14 residues in the CDR3. Germline values: CDR1 SGHNT, CDR2 YYREEE (reference sequence). The V and J ends lost 4 bases and 3 bases, in that order; junction bases with no gene match: 3. Here the CDR3 reads CASSHGQGDYGYTF. The CDR3 region has the DNA TGTGCCAGCAGCCATGGACAGGGGGACTATGGCTACACCTTC.

This clone was observed a few times. V is TRBV7-8 and J is TRBJ2-1, with 9 bases that match TRBD1. CDR3 length: 14 residues. The ends lost 6 bases at V and 5 bases at J; junction bases unmatched: 5. CDR1 and CDR2 (germline): SGHVS, FQNEAQ. The DNA for the CDR3 is TGTGCCAGCAGGCATGGGACAGGGAACAATGAGCAGTTCTTC. This gives the protein CASRHGTGNNEQFF.

This clone showed up many times. The rearrangement joins TRBV11-2 to TRBJ1-5; maybe TRBD1 (6 bases). This CDR3 has 16 amino acids. Germline assignment: CDR1 SGHAT and CDR2 FQNNGV. The V end lost 5 bases, the J end lost 8 bases, and 22 bases lay between the germline ends. CDR3 sequence: CASSQMPPGGGEPQHF. The CDR3 region has the DNA TGTGCCAGCAGCCAGATGCCCCCCGGGGGCGGGGAGCCCCAGCATTTT.

The rearrangement joins TRBV7-2 to TRBJ1-3; tentative D call: TRBD1 (5 bases). The CDR3 runs 17 residues. From germline, CDR1 is SGHTA and CDR2 FQGNSA. V lost 4 bases to trimming and J lost 0 bases, with 16 bases between them. CDR3 DNA: TGTGCCAGCAGCTGGGGCCAGGCTGGGCTCTCTGGAAACACCATATATTTT. Translating gives CASSWGQAGLSGNTIYF.

The V gene is TRBV28, the J gene TRBJ1-5, with 9 bases that match TRBD1. Germline lookup yields CDR1 MDHEN and CDR2 SYDVKM. The CDR3 length is 16 residues. Trimming took 3 bases from V and 3 from J; bases not matched to a gene: 6. CDR3 DNA: TGTGCCAGCAGTTTGGGCGGGACAGGGCTCAATCAGCCCCAGCATTTT. Translated, it gives CASSLGGTGLNQPQHF.

Only a few counts were recorded for this clone. Other DNA sequences of this sample code for an identical CDR3. V is TRBV19 and J is TRBJ2-7; D call uncertain. Germline CDR1 and CDR2: LNHDA and SQIVND (reference sequence). The germline V and J ends were trimmed by 4 bases and 5 bases, with 12 bases remaining between them. This CDR3 is 13 amino acids long. In DNA, the CDR3 is TGTGCCAGTAGTAGGCTCCAGCTCGACGAGCAGTACTTC. This translates into CASSRLQLDEQYF.

This clone occurred a few times. The J gene is TRBJ1-1, the V gene TRBV5-1; possibly TRBD1 for D (5 bases). CDR1 and CDR2 from the germline V gene are SGHRS and YFSETQ. The CDR3 is made up of 15 amino acids. The ends were cut back, 0 bases at V and 1 base at J, with 10 bases in the middle. Here the CDR3 DNA reads TGCGCCAGCAGCTTGGAACGACAGCGGAACACTGAAGCTTTCTTT. Residues: CASSLERQRNTEAFF.

J is TRBJ2-7 and V is TRBV13; TRBD2 aligns across 8 bases. The CDR3 is 17 amino acids. Losses at the gene ends were 0 bases for V and 5 bases for J; bases not matched to a gene: 12. The V gene's germline CDR1 is PRHDT and CDR2 FYEKMQ (reference sequence). The DNA of the CDR3 is TGTGCCAGCAGCTTAGGCCATCGCGGGAGGCCTTGGGACGAGCAGTACTTC. Its translation is CASSLGHRGRPWDEQYF.

The genes are TRBV5-1 and TRBJ2-5; D is perhaps TRBD1 (5 bases). The CDR3 runs to 13 residues. Per germline, CDR1 SGHRS and CDR2 YFSETQ. V lost 4 bases and J lost 3, with 10 bases in between. The chain's CDR3 is CASSPRQKETQYF. The CDR3 DNA reads TGCGCCAGCAGCCCCCGACAGAAAGAGACCCAGTACTTC.

This clone occurred a few times. The rearrangement joins TRBV14 to TRBJ2-7; either TRBD1 or TRBD2 may fit D (5 bases each). CDR3 length: 12 residues. Trimming shortened V by 4 bases and J by 9 bases, and 13 bases separated the two germline ends. Germline CDR1 reads SGHDN; CDR2 reads FVKESK. DNA for the CDR3: TGTGCCAGCAGCCCAAGTTTTGGGGGGCAGTACTTC. This encodes CASSPSFGGQYF.

The chain has TRBV18 and TRBJ2-3; either TRBD1 or TRBD2 may supply D (6 bases each). V lost 2 bases and J lost 2, with 17 bases in between. The CDR3 length is 17 residues. The V gene's germline CDR1 is KGHSH and CDR2 LQKENI. CDR3 loop: CASSPRAKGEATDTQYF. The CDR3 region has the DNA TGTGCCAGCTCACCAAGAGCCAAGGGGGAGGCCACAGATACGCAGTATTTT.

This rearrangement joins TRBV6-1 to TRBJ2-7; possible D gene TRBD2, 6 bases. Looked up from germline, CDR1 is MNHNS and CDR2 is SASEGT. The V end was cut by 5 bases, the J end by 2 bases, with 13 bases between. This CDR3 spans 14 amino acids. The CDR3 region has the DNA TGTGCCAGCAGTCGCGGGATTTTCCCCTACGAGCAGTACTTC. Protein product: CASSRGIFPYEQYF.

V usage is TRBV9 and J usage is TRBJ1-2; the match to TRBD1 covers 7 bases. The CDR3 has 15 amino acids. Germline assignment: CDR1 SGDLS and CDR2 YYNGEE. V lost 4 bases and J lost 7; bases outside the gene matches: 13. The CDR3 spells CASSPIPTGIGGYTF. The CDR3 DNA follows: TGTGCCAGCAGCCCTATACCGACAGGGATCGGTGGCTACACCTTC.

This chain links TRBV7-9 with TRBJ2-1; D not certain. V was pared by 1 base and J by 0 bases, with 7 bases between. Looked up from germline, CDR1 is SEHNR and CDR2 is FQNEAQ (reference sequence). The CDR3 spans 15 residues. The DNA of the CDR3 is TGTGCCAGCAGCTTAGTTTCAGGCTCCTACAATGAGCAGTTCTTC. It is translated as CASSLVSGSYNEQFF.

The chain employs TRBV4-1 and TRBJ1-3; 10 nucleotides align to TRBD1. CDR1 is MGHRA and CDR2 is YSYEKL in the germline V gene. This CDR3 spans 17 amino acids. J was trimmed by 2 bases and V by 3 bases; bases with no gene match: 7. As DNA, the CDR3 is TGCGCCAGCAGCCAGGGACAGGGGCTCCTGGCTGGAAACACCATATATTTT. It translates to CASSQGQGLLAGNTIYF.

J is TRBJ2-1 and V is TRBV7-9; the match to TRBD1 covers 10 bases. The ends lost 4 bases at V and 16 bases at J; junction bases unmatched: 13. Looked up from germline, CDR1 is SEHNR and CDR2 is FQNEAQ (reference sequence). This CDR3 has 14 amino acids. CDR3 region: CASSYELAGTGEFF. CDR3 nucleotides: TGTGCCAGCAGCTATGAATTGGCCGGGACAGGGGAATTCTTC.

The chain is built from TRBV6-1 and TRBJ1-5; D call uncertain. The V end lost 9 bases, the J end lost 2 bases, and 11 bases lay between the germline ends. CDR1 and CDR2 (germline): MNHNS, SASEGT. CDR3 length: 13 residues. CDR3 coding DNA: TGTGCCAGTTTAAGGGATGGCAATCAGCCCCAGCATTTT. Translated, it gives CASLRDGNQPQHF.

V gene TRBV19 combines with J gene TRBJ2-3; 7 nucleotides line up with TRBD1. Germline V CDR1 and CDR2: LNHDA, SQIVND (reference sequence). V lost 7 bases, J lost 3 bases, and 7 bases stayed unmatched. The CDR3 spans 14 residues. The CDR3 DNA reads as TGTGCCAGTACTACAGGGGAAGGGACAGATACGCAGTATTTT. It yields the protein CASTTGEGTDTQYF.

The chain employs TRBV5-1 and TRBJ2-2; D ambiguous. Germline V gene data show CDR1 as SGHRS and CDR2 as YFSETQ. Trimming removed 7 bases from V and 1 base from J, with 8 bases in between. This CDR3 is 13 amino acids long. The CDR3 spells CASFDGNTGELFF. As DNA, the CDR3 is TGCGCCAGCTTCGACGGGAACACCGGGGAGCTGTTTTTT.

The gene calls are TRBV6-5 and TRBJ2-2, with D tentatively TRBD1 (6 bases). The germline V gene has CDR1 MNHEY and CDR2 SVGAGI. The V gene lost 2 bases and the J gene lost 3 bases, with 13 bases spanning the gap. CDR3 length: 16 residues. The CDR3, as DNA: TGTGCCAGCAGTTACCCTTCAGGGGTGGACACCGGGGAGCTGTTTTTT. Amino acids: CASSYPSGVDTGELFF.

On this clone: This could be a read error, since a much larger clone is one nucleotide away. This chain connects TRBV4-2 to TRBJ1-2, with D maybe TRBD1 (6 bases). Trimming left V 2 bases short and J 6 bases short, with 13 bases between. The CDR3 is 14 amino acids. The germline V gene encodes CDR1 LGHNA and CDR2 YNFKEQ. The CDR3 loop reads CASSQPDRLHGYTF. CDR3 DNA sequence: TGTGCCAGCAGCCAACCAGACAGGTTACATGGCTACACCTTC.

The chain combines TRBV5-4 with TRBJ2-5; 13 bases line up with TRBD2. The J call may be in error: the DNA end matches TRBJ2-7 better. CDR3 length equals 15 residues. Germline V gene sequence: CDR1 SGHNT, CDR2 YYREEE (reference sequence). CDR3 amino acids: CASSTGLAGDHEQYF. CDR3 DNA sequence: TGTGCCAGCAGCACCGGACTAGCGGGAGACCACGAGCAGTACTTC.

This clone was observed a few times. The V call is TRBV18, the J call TRBJ2-3, with 8 bases aligning to TRBD2. CDR1 and CDR2 from the germline V gene are KGHSH and LQKENI. The CDR3 is 17 amino acids. V gave up 2 bases and J gave up 14 bases; unmatched junction bases: 21. The CDR3 DNA reads TGTGCCAGCTCACCAAACAATGTGACATTCCTAGCGGGCGACGGGTATTTT. Translation gives CASSPNNVTFLAGDGYF.

This clone has at least ten counts. The CDR3 bases are TGTGCCAGCAGCCCCGGACAGCGCAATCAGCCCCAGCATTTT. It specifies CASSPGQRNQPQHF. V usage is TRBV28 and J usage is TRBJ1-5; tentatively, D is TRBD1 (6 bases). CDR1 is MDHEN and CDR2 is SYDVKM in the germline V gene. Deletions cut 6 bases from V and 2 bases from J, with 11 bases between. This CDR3 spans 14 amino acids.

The chain combines TRBV11-1 with TRBJ1-6; 7 nucleotides agree with TRBD1. Germline V lookup: CDR1 SGHAT, CDR2 FQDESV (reference sequence). Trimming took 5 bases from V and 5 from J; bases not matched to a gene: 6. CDR3 length equals 15 residues. The CDR3 DNA reads TGTGCCAGCAGCGAGGGGGGGACAGATAATTCACCCCTCCACTTT. This codes for CASSEGGTDNSPLHF.

CDR3 loop: CASSQALRVGGTEAFF. DNA of the CDR3: TGTGCCAGCAGCCAGGCTCTTCGTGTGGGGGGCACTGAAGCTTTCTTT. V gene TRBV4-2 combines with J gene TRBJ1-1; a weak D match, TRBD1 (5 bases). Germline-derived CDR1 and CDR2 are LGHNA and YNFKEQ. This CDR3 comprises 16 residues. V lost 3 bases and J lost 4, with 18 bases in between.

This clone counts as medium-sized. V gene TRBV7-2 combines with J gene TRBJ2-5, with 15 bases that match TRBD2. V gave up 5 bases and J gave up 3 bases; unmatched junction bases: 4. Germline CDR1 reads SGHTA; CDR2 reads FQGNSA. CDR3 size: 16 residues. CDR3 sequence (DNA): TGTGCCAGCAGCCAGGGACTAGCGGGAGGTAAAGAGACCCAGTACTTC. Translation: CASSQGLAGGKETQYF.

This clone was recorded many times. J is TRBJ2-1 and V is TRBV28; D tentatively reads TRBD1 or TRBD2 (5 bases each). V dropped 2 bases and J dropped 9 bases, with 8 bases sitting between them. This CDR3 spans 12 amino acids. Germline CDR1 MDHEN, CDR2 SYDVKM. Written as DNA, the CDR3 is TGTGCCAGCAGTTTACGGGGCACTGAGCAGTTCTTC. It is translated as CASSLRGTEQFF.

This clone showed up just a few times. The CDR3 sequence: CASSRVYGNTIYF. DNA of the CDR3: TGTGCCAGCAGTCGGGTATATGGAAACACCATATATTTT. The rearrangement joins TRBV6-6 to TRBJ1-3; D ambiguous. The CDR3 runs to 13 residues. V dropped 5 bases and J dropped 3 bases, with 8 bases sitting between them. CDR1 is MNHNY and CDR2 is SVGAGI in the germline V gene (reference sequence).

V is TRBV4-1 and J is TRBJ2-1; 10 bases match TRBD2. There are 17 residues in the CDR3. In germline, CDR1 is MGHRA, CDR2 YSYEKL. V was pared by 0 bases and J by 4 bases, with 6 bases of the junction left unmatched. CDR3 protein: CASSQESGRAGYNEQFF. In DNA, the CDR3 is TGCGCCAGCAGCCAAGAGAGCGGGAGGGCGGGGTACAATGAGCAGTTCTTC.